The 15 T cell receptor beta chains below come from one sample, sequenced in a study. From the RT-PCR reads, TCRdb called clonotypes with MiXCR, one entry per CDR3 protein. This table holds approximately 720,000 distinct CDR3 sequences, 13% to 15% found once. Material: memory CD4+ T cells from blood. These receptors were taken from a female donor in good health, serving as a healthy control.

This clonotype was observed at least ten times. The chain carries TRBV9 and TRBJ2-7; D not resolved. The CDR3 spans 13 residues. The V end was cut by 3 bases, the J end by 3 bases, with 10 bases between. CDR1 is SGDLS, CDR2 YYNGEE, per germline. The CDR3 DNA is TGTGCCAGCAGCGCAGCCGACGGCTACGAGCAGTACTTC. As protein: CASSAADGYEQYF.

In the case of this clonotype: It may be a read error: a sequence one base away is much more abundant. V gene TRBV10-3 combines with J gene TRBJ1-1, with D maybe TRBD1 (6 bases). V lost 6 bases, J lost 3 bases, and 14 bases lay in between. Per the germline V gene, CDR1 is ENHRY and CDR2 is SYGVKD. The CDR3 covers 14 residues. The CDR3 coding sequence is TGTGCCATCAGCCACCGGGGGGCTGACACTGAAGCTTTCTTT. Its protein is CAISHRGADTEAFF.

This clonotype came up a few times. This chain links TRBV24-1 with TRBJ2-5; 10 positions match TRBD2. CDR1 and CDR2 from the germline V gene are KGHDR and SFDVKD. V was clipped by 4 bases and J by 0 bases; unmatched bases: 7. This CDR3 has 17 amino acids. CDR3 DNA sequence: TGTGCCACCAGTGACACAACTAGCGGGGTCAACCAAGAGACCCAGTACTTC. This translates into CATSDTTSGVNQETQYF.

The V and J genes are TRBV7-3 and TRBJ2-1, with D possibly matching TRBD1 (5 bases). The CDR3 totals 15 residues. CDR1 and CDR2 from the germline V gene are SGHTA and FQGTGA. V was clipped by 5 bases and J by 4 bases, with 15 bases between them. The CDR3 region has the DNA TGTGCCAGCAGCCCCGCACGGACAAGTTACAATGAGCAGTTCTTC. It specifies CASSPARTSYNEQFF.

This clonotype was counted a few times. The gene calls are TRBV7-3 and TRBJ2-4; 10 nucleotides match TRBD1. The CDR3 totals 13 residues. With 5 bases clipped from V and 9 bases from J, the junction kept 4 bases outside the gene matches. Looked up from germline, CDR1 is SGHTA and CDR2 is FQGTGA. CDR3 DNA: TGTGCCAGCAGCCCGACAGGGGGCGGCATTCAGTACTTC. It is translated as CASSPTGGGIQYF.

This chain joins TRBV5-1 and TRBJ2-7; 8 nucleotides match TRBD2. The J segment lost 5 bases and the V segment lost 0 bases, leaving 10 bases of the junction unmatched. The CDR3 length is 16 residues. Germline assignment: CDR1 SGHRS and CDR2 YFSETQ. In DNA form, the CDR3 reads TGCGCCAGCAGCTTGGCCAAGAGCGGGAGAGTCGACGAGCAGTACTTC. The encoded protein is CASSLAKSGRVDEQYF.

This clonotype was observed a handful of times. The chain employs TRBV5-5 and TRBJ2-5; TRBD1 or TRBD2 may be the D gene (6 bases each). Per germline, CDR1 SGHKS and CDR2 YYEKEE (reference sequence). The CDR3 spans 12 residues. The ends were cut back, 8 bases at V and 6 bases at J, with 14 bases in the middle. In DNA, the CDR3 is TGTGCCAGTATTAGGGGGGCAAAGACCCAGTACTTC. It encodes CASIRGAKTQYF.

This clonotype was found many times. This chain uses TRBV4-2 with TRBJ2-7; possibly TRBD1 for D (7 bases). With 2 bases removed from V and 6 bases from J, the gap between germline ends came to 11 bases. The CDR3 is 13 residues long. Germline CDR1 is LGHNA and CDR2 is YNFKEQ. CDR3 sequence: CASSQQGGREQYF. Written as DNA, the CDR3 is TGTGCCAGCAGCCAACAGGGGGGACGCGAGCAGTACTTC.

The chain uses TRBV9 and TRBJ2-1, with a possible D match to TRBD2 (6 bases). The CDR3 is 15 residues long. The V and J ends lost 4 bases and 7 bases respectively, with 18 bases between them. Germline CDR1 and CDR2: SGDLS and YYNGEE. CDR3 loop: CASSPGTSAWNEQFF. The CDR3 region has the DNA TGTGCCAGCAGCCCCGGGACTTCGGCTTGGAATGAGCAGTTCTTC.

This clonotype was seen at least ten times. The genes are TRBV5-5 and TRBJ1-4; TRBD1 might be the D (5 bases). Trimming stripped 1 base from V and 7 bases from J, with 14 bases between. The CDR3 contains 15 residues. CDR1 and CDR2 from the germline V gene are SGHKS and YYEKEE (reference sequence). This CDR3 reads CASSLSQGMGEKLFF. CDR3 DNA: TGTGCCAGCAGCTTGTCGCAGGGAATGGGTGAAAAACTGTTTTTT.

The chain has TRBV20-1 and TRBJ1-6; TRBD1 matches at 12 bases. The CDR3 runs 13 residues. Germline assignment: CDR1 DFQATT and CDR2 SNEGSKA (reference sequence). V dropped 6 bases and J dropped 12; count of bases not matched to a gene: 6. The CDR3 DNA reads as TGCAGTGCCCCCGGGACAGGGGGCCTACCCCTCCACTTT. It codes for CSAPGTGGLPLHF.

This clonotype was found many times. The chain combines TRBV12-3 or TRBV12-4 with TRBJ2-5, with D possibly matching TRBD1 (6 bases). The CDR3 runs to 15 residues. Trimming removed 4 bases from V and 2 bases from J, with 14 bases in between. CDR3 in DNA: TGTGCCAGCAGTTCCGGGACAACCTTTCAAGAGACCCAGTACTTC. Protein: CASSSGTTFQETQYF.

This clonotype was recorded a few times. V gene TRBV20-1 combines with J gene TRBJ2-3; D might be TRBD2 (6 bases). V lost 3 bases to trimming and J lost 3 bases, with 10 bases between them. The CDR3 length is 13 residues. Germline assignment: CDR1 DFQATT and CDR2 SNEGSKA (reference sequence). The CDR3 DNA is TGCAGTGCTAGCCTAGCGAGAACAGATACGCAGTATTTT. It yields the protein CSASLARTDTQYF.

The chain joins TRBV5-1 to TRBJ2-6; no firm D call. Germline CDR1 reads SGHRS; CDR2 reads YFSETQ. V lost 0 bases to trimming and J lost 0 bases, with 7 bases between them. CDR3 size: 16 residues. The CDR3 region has the DNA TGCGCCAGCAGCTTGGGTCACGGCTCTGGGGCCAACGTCCTGACTTTC. It specifies CASSLGHGSGANVLTF.

The J gene is TRBJ2-2, the V gene TRBV5-6; D possibly uses TRBD1 or TRBD2 (5 bases each). This CDR3 comprises 16 residues. Germline values: CDR1 SGHDT, CDR2 YYEEEE. Trimming took 1 base from V and 4 from J, leaving 14 bases between them. The CDR3 sequence: CASSLWDPPSTGELFF. As DNA, the CDR3 is TGTGCCAGCAGCTTGTGGGACCCTCCGAGCACCGGGGAGCTGTTTTTT.